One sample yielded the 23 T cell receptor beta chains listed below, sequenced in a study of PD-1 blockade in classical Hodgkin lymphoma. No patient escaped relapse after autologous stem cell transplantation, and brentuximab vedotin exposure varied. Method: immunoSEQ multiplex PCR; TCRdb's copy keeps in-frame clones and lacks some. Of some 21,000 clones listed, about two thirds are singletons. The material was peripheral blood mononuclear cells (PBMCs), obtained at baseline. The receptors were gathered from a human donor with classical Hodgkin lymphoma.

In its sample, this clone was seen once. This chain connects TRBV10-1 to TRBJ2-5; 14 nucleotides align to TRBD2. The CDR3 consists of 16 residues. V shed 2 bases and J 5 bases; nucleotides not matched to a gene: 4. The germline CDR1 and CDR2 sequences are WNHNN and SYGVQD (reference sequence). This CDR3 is CASSEGTSGRGETQYF. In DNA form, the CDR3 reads TGCGCCAGCAGTGAGGGGACTAGCGGGAGAGGGGAGACCCAGTACTTC.

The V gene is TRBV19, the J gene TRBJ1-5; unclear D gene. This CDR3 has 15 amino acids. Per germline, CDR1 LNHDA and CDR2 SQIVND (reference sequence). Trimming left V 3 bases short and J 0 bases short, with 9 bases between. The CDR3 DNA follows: TGTGCCAGTAGTATTGCGGCAGATAGCAATCAGCCCCAGCATTTT. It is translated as CASSIAADSNQPQHF.

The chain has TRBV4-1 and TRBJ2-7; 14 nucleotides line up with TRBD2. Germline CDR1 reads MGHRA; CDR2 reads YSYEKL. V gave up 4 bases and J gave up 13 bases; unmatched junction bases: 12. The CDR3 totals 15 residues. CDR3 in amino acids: CASSPGLAGALRFYF. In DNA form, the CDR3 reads TGCGCCAGCAGCCCGGGACTAGCGGGGGCCCTCCGCTTTTACTTC.

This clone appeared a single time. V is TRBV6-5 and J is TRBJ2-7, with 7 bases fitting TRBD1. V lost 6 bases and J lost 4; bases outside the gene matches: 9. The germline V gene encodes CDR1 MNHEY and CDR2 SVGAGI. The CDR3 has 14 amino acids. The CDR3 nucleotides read TGTGCCAGCAGGGAAAGGGACAGTAGATACGAGCAGTACTTC. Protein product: CASRERDSRYEQYF.

The DNA for the CDR3 is TGTGCCAGCACCCCGACTAGCGGGGGGCGGGAGCAGTTCTTC. It translates to CASTPTSGGREQFF. J is TRBJ2-1 and V is TRBV6-5, with 13 bases matching TRBD2. The CDR3 sequence is 14 residues long. The germline V gene has CDR1 MNHEY and CDR2 SVGAGI. V was clipped by 7 bases and J by 10 bases; unmatched bases: 7.

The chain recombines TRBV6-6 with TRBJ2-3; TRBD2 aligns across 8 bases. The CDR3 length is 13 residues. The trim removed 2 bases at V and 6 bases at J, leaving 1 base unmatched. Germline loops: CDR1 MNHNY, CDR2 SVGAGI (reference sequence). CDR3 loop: CASSYEREDTQYF. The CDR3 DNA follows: TGTGCCAGCAGTTACGAGCGGGAGGATACGCAGTATTTT.

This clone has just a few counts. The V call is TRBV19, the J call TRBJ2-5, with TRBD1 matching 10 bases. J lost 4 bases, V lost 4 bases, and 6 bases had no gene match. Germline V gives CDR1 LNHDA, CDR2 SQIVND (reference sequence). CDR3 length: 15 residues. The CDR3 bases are TGTGCCAGTAGTAAGGGACAGGGGACGGTAGAGACCCAGTACTTC. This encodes CASSKGQGTVETQYF. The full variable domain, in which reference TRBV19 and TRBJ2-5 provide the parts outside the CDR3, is DGGITQSPKYLFRKEGQNVTLSCEQNLNHDAMYWYRQDPGQGLRLIYYSQIVNDFQKGDIAEGYSVSREKKESFPLTVTSAQKNPTAFYLCASSKGQGTVETQYFGPGTRLLVL.

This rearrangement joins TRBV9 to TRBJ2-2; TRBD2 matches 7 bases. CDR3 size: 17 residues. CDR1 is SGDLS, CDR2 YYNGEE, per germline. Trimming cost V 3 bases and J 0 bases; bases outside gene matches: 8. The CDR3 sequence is CASSALSSGSNTGELFF. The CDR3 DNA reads TGTGCCAGCAGCGCCCTTTCTAGCGGATCGAACACCGGGGAGCTGTTTTTT.

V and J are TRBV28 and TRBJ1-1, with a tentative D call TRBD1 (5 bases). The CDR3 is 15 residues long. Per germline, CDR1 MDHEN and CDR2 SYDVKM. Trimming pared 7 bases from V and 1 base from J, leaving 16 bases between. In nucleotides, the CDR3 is TGTGCCAGCACTCCCCGGGGCCGAACGAACACTGAAGCTTTCTTT. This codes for CASTPRGRTNTEAFF.

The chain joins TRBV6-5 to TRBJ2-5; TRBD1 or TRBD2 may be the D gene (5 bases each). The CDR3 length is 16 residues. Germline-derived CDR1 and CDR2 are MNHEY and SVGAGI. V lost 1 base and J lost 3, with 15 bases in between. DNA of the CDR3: TGTGCCAGCAGTTACTGGGGCCCGGACGGGGAAGAGACCCAGTACTTC. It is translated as CASSYWGPDGEETQYF.

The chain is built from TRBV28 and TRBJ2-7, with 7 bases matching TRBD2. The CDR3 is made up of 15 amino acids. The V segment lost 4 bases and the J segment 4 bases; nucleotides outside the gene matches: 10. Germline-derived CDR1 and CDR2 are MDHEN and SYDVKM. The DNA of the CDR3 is TGTGCCAGCAGTTCAGGACTAGTCTTTTCATACGAGCAGTACTTC. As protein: CASSSGLVFSYEQYF.

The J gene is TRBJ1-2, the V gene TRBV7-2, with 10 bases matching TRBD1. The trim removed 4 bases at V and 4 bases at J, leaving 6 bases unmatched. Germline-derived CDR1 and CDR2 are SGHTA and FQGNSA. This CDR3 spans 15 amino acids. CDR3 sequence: CTSSSDRGQGYGYTF. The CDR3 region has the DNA TGTACCAGCAGCTCCGACAGGGGGCAAGGCTATGGCTACACCTTC.

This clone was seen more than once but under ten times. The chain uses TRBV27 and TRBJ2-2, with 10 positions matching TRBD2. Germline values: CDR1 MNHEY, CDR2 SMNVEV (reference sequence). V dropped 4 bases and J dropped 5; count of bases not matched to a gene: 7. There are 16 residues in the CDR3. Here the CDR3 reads CASSSSGRWGTGELFF. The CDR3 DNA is TGTGCCAGCAGTTCTAGCGGGAGATGGGGTACCGGGGAGCTGTTTTTT.

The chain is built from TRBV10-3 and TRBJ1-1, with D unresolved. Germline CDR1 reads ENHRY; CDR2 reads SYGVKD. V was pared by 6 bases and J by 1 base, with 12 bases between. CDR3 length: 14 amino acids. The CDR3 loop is CAIRPGFENTEAFF. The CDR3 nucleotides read TGTGCCATCAGGCCGGGTTTCGAGAACACTGAAGCTTTCTTT.

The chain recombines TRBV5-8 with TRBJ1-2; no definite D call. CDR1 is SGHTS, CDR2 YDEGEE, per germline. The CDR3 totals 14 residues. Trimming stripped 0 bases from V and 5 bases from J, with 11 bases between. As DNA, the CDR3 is TGTGCCAGCAGCTTGGCGATGGAGGTTTATGGCTACACCTTC. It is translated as CASSLAMEVYGYTF.

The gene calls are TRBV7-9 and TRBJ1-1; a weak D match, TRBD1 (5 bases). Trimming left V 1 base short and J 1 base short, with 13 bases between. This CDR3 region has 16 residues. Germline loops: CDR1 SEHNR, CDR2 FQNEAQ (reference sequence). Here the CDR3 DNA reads TGTGCCAGCAGCTTAGGGGGTAACAGGCGGAACACTGAAGCTTTCTTT. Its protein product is CASSLGGNRRNTEAFF.

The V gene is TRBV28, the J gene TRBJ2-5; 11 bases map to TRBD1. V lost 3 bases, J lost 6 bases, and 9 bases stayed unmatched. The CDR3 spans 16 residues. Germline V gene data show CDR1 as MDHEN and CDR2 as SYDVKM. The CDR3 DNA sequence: TGTGCCAGCAGTTTCCCCAGGACAGGGGGCGGGAAGACCCAGTACTTC. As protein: CASSFPRTGGGKTQYF. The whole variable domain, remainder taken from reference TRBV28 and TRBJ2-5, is DVKVTQSSRYLVKRTGEKVFLECVQDMDHENMFWYRQDPGLGLRLIYFSYDVKMKEKGDIPEGYSVSREKKERFSLILESASTNQTSMYLCASSFPRTGGGKTQYFGPGTRLLVL.

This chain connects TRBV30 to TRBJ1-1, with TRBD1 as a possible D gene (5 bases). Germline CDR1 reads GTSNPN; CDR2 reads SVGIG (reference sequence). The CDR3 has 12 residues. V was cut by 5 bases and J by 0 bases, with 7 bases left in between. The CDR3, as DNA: TGTGCCTGGGGGACGGTGAACACTGAAGCTTTCTTT. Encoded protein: CAWGTVNTEAFF. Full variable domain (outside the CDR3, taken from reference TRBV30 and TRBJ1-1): SQTIHQWPATLVQPVGSPLSLECTVEGTSNPNLYWYRQAAGRGLQLLFYSVGIGQISSEVPQNLSASRPQDRQFILSSKKLLLSDSGFYLCAWGTVNTEAFFGQGTRLTVV.

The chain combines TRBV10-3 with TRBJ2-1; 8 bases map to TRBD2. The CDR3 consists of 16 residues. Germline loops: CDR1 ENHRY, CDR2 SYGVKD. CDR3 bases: TGTGCGTTAGGTAGCGGGACCACCGACTCCTACAATGAGCAGTTCTTC. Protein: CALGSGTTDSYNEQFF.

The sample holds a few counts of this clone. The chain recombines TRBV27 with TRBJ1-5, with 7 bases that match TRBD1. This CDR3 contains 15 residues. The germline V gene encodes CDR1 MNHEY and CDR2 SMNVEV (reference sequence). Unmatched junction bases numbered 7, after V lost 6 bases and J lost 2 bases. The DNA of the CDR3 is TGTGCCAGCAGCAACGGACAGGTTGGCAATCAGCCCCAGCATTTT. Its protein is CASSNGQVGNQPQHF.

As DNA, the CDR3 is TGTGCCAGTAGTATGAGAGGGGGCGGAGGTGAAGCTTTCTTT. Protein: CASSMRGGGGEAFF. The chain links TRBV19 to TRBJ1-1; 7 nucleotides align to TRBD1. J gave up 7 bases and V 3 bases, and 8 bases lay outside the gene matches. Germline CDR1 is LNHDA and CDR2 is SQIVND (reference sequence). The CDR3 is made up of 14 amino acids.

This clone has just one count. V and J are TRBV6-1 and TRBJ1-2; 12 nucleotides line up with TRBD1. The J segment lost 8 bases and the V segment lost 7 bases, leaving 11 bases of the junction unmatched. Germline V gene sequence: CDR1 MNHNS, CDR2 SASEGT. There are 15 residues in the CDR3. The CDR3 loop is CASISAAGTGGGYTF. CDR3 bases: TGTGCCAGCATTTCCGCGGCCGGGACAGGGGGCGGCTACACCTTC.

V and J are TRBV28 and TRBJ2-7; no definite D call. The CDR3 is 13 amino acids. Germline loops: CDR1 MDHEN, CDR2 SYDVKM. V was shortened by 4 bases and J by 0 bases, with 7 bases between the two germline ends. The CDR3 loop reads CASSSGNSYEQYF. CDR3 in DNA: TGTGCCAGCAGTTCAGGAAACTCCTACGAGCAGTACTTC. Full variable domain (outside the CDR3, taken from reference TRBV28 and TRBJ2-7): DVKVTQSSRYLVKRTGEKVFLECVQDMDHENMFWYRQDPGLGLRLIYFSYDVKMKEKGDIPEGYSVSREKKERFSLILESASTNQTSMYLCASSSGNSYEQYFGPGTRLTVT.